Listed below are T cell receptor beta chains from one sample, sequenced in a study of shared clonotypes between healthy human individuals. Produced via immunoSEQ multiplex PCR; TCRdb's table is partial and in-frame only. The data contain hundreds of thousands of clones, 90% to 96% of them singletons. Material for sequencing was naive CD4+ T cells sorted from blood. The receptors stem from a woman younger than 45 in good health. Both conserved end residues are part of each CDR3. Each record gives: D gene, clone size, V gene, J gene, CDR3 DNA, CDR3 protein. The D gene is left open where the match is weak. Clone size appears in some rows only: once, few, many, or a class for an expanded clone.

>.|.|TRBV28|TRBJ2-7
TGTGCCAGCAGTTCGCCGGGACCTTCCTACGAGCAGTACTTC
CASSSPGPSYEQYF
>.|.|TRBV6-5|TRBJ1-2
TGTGCCAGCACCCGATCTCGGACCCTGGCTGGCTACACCTTC
CASTRSRTLAGYTF
>TRBD2|.|TRBV9|TRBJ2-2
TGTGCCAGCGCGGGGGACTCGAACACCGGGGAGCTGTTTTTT
CASAGDSNTGELFF
>.|.|TRBV28|TRBJ1-5
TGTGCCAGCAGTTATGGCGGGGTCAACAATCAGCCCCAGCATTTT
CASSYGGVNNQPQHF
>TRBD1|.|TRBV28|TRBJ2-2
TGTGCCAGCAGTCTATTCCCGGGACAGATGACCGGGGAGCTGTTTTTT
CASSLFPGQMTGELFF
>.|.|TRBV7-2|TRBJ2-2
TGTGCCAGCAGCGCATCGACAGCGAACACCGGGGAGCTGTTTTTT
CASSASTANTGELFF
>TRBD1|.|TRBV29-1|TRBJ2-2
TGCAGCGTTGGGGGCTCACAGGGGTACACCGGGGAGCTGTTTTTT
CSVGGSQGYTGELFF
>.|.|TRBV19|TRBJ2-3
TGTGCCACGAGGAGGGGGCAGGCAGATACGCAGTATTTT
CATRRGQADTQYF
>TRBD1|.|TRBV19|TRBJ1-5
TGTGCCAGTAGGGACAGGGGTGTGCAGCCCCAGCATTTT
CASRDRGVQPQHF
>TRBD1|.|TRBV18|TRBJ1-5
TGTGCCAGCTCACCAACGGGGACAGTCGACAGGGAACTTTGGCGCAATCAGCCCCAGCATTTT
CASSPTGTVDRELWRNQPQHF
>.|once|TRBV6-1|TRBJ1-5
TGTGCCAGCAGTGGAGGTAACCGGGGCCGCAATCAGCCCCAGCATTTT
CASSGGNRGRNQPQHF
>.|.|TRBV2|TRBJ1-2
TGTGCCAGCAGTGAACGGGTGGGGGGATCCTATGGCTACACCTTC
CASSERVGGSYGYTF
>TRBD2|.|TRBV27|TRBJ2-1
TGTGCCAGCAGCCACCGGGAGACTAGCGGGATAAATGAGCAGTTCTTC
CASSHRETSGINEQFF
>.|few|TRBV29-1|TRBJ2-4
TGCAGCGTTGGGCCTCTAGCCAAAAACATTCAGTACTTC
CSVGPLAKNIQYF
>.|.|TRBV28|TRBJ1-2
TGTGCCAGCAGTTTAGGCCGGGACGAGTATGGCTACACCTTC
CASSLGRDEYGYTF
>.|.|TRBV7-9|TRBJ1-5
TGTGCCAGCAGCTTAGCGGGAGGGTATGGTGAGCCCCAGCATTTT
CASSLAGGYGEPQHF
>.|.|TRBV18|TRBJ2-7
TGTGCCAGCTCACCACAAGAAGGGGCCGACGAGCAGTACTTC
CASSPQEGADEQYF
>TRBD2|.|TRBV11-2|TRBJ2-1
TGTGCCAGCAGCTCCTTAGCGGGACGCTCCTACAATGAGCAGTTCTTC
CASSSLAGRSYNEQFF
>.|.|TRBV6-1|TRBJ1-4
TGTGCCAGCGGCAGGGATGAAAAACTGTTTTTT
CASGRDEKLFF
>TRBD1|.|TRBV6-5|TRBJ1-4
TGTGCCAGCAGGACAGGGGGCGTTGAAAAACTGTTTTTT
CASRTGGVEKLFF
>TRBD2|.|TRBV28|TRBJ2-7
TGTGCCAGCAGCCGGACGGGGGGTGGGTCCTACGAGCAGTACTTC
CASSRTGGGSYEQYF
>TRBD2|.|TRBV30|TRBJ2-1
TGTGCCTGGAGTTATGGACTAGCGGGAGGTAGTGAGCAGTTCTTC
CAWSYGLAGGSEQFF
>TRBD2|.|TRBV29-1|TRBJ2-3
TGCAGCGTCGCTAGCGGGAGGGACACAGATACGCAGTATTTT
CSVASGRDTDTQYF
>.|.|TRBV27|TRBJ1-2
TGTGCCAGCAGTCATCAACAGGAGAACTATGGCTACACCTTC
CASSHQQENYGYTF
>TRBD1|.|TRBV27|TRBJ2-7
TGTGCCAGCATCGGGACAGGGGAGTCCTACGAGCAGTACTTC
CASIGTGESYEQYF
>TRBD1|.|TRBV18|TRBJ2-7
TGTGCCAGCTCAGAAAGACAGGGGGCGGCGGGTGAGCAGTACTTC
CASSERQGAAGEQYF
>TRBD2|.|TRBV4-2|TRBJ2-1
TGTGCCAGCAGCTTTAAAAGCGGGAGGGCCTACAATGAGCAGTTCTTC
CASSFKSGRAYNEQFF
>TRBD1|.|TRBV9|TRBJ1-5
TGTGCCAGCAGCACGACAGGGGTAGGCAATCAGCCCCAGCATTTT
CASSTTGVGNQPQHF
>TRBD1|.|TRBV4-2|TRBJ1-2
TGTGCCAGCAGCCAGGGGACAGGGGGGGATGGCTACACCTTC
CASSQGTGGDGYTF
>TRBD1|.|TRBV27|TRBJ1-2
TGTGCCAGCAGCAAAGAGGGGGCTCGGGGCTACACCTTC
CASSKEGARGYTF
>.|.|TRBV4-1|TRBJ2-2
TGCGCCAGCAGCCTCCTAGCCCGGCCGCTCGCCGGGGAGCTGTTTTTT
CASSLLARPLAGELFF
>.|.|TRBV4-1|TRBJ1-6
TGCGCCAGCAGCCAAGGTCCGGCTAGTCCTAATTCACCCCTCCACTTT
CASSQGPASPNSPLHF
>.|.|TRBV5-1|TRBJ1-1
TGCGCCAGCCGATCAGGCTACGTTTTCACTGAAGCTTTCTTT
CASRSGYVFTEAFF